The 10 T cell receptor beta chains below all came from one sample that was sequenced in a study of human T cells and chemical hapten exposure. From the RACE reads, TCRdb called clonotypes with MiXCR, one entry per CDR3 protein. The data hold about 340,000 distinct CDR3 sequences, with 6% to 8.5% observed a single time. The time point is: patch test 1, 2 weeks after DPC sensitization. Treatment in this sample: therapeutic diphenylcyclopropenone sensitization with weekly scalp DPC. This material consisted of whole blood, taken in connection with sensitization to the hapten diphenylcyclopropenone (DPC). Source of these receptors: a young woman with alopecia areata. Some clones in this sample may be carry-over from other donors' samples.

This clonotype was found a few times. The chain is built from TRBV9 and TRBJ2-2; no firm D call. There are 15 residues in the CDR3. V lost 5 bases and J lost 2, with 13 bases in between. Germline V CDR1 and CDR2: SGDLS, YYNGEE. CDR3 sequence reads: CASSPNQDNTGELFF. The CDR3 region has the DNA TGTGCCAGCAGTCCCAACCAAGACAACACCGGGGAGCTGTTTTTT.

The table lists this clonotype with many counts. The V and J genes are TRBV6-5 and TRBJ1-1, with D maybe TRBD1 (5 bases). The CDR3 runs 13 residues. Trimming left V 0 bases short and J 7 bases short, with 9 bases between. In germline, CDR1 is MNHEY, CDR2 SVGAGI. The CDR3 loop is CASSYSRGDEAFF. The CDR3 nucleotides read TGTGCCAGCAGTTACTCGCGGGGGGATGAAGCTTTCTTT.

In its sample, this clonotype was seen many times. This chain links TRBV12-3 or TRBV12-4 with TRBJ2-2; perhaps TRBD2 as D (5 bases). The V gene lost 8 bases and the J gene lost 0 bases, with 10 bases spanning the gap. CDR3 length: 14 amino acids. The CDR3 sequence is CASCREANTGELFF. The CDR3 bases are TGTGCCAGCTGCCGGGAAGCGAACACCGGGGAGCTGTTTTTT.

The V gene is TRBV7-9, the J gene TRBJ1-1, with D uncertain. Trimming removed 3 bases at V and 6 bases at J, with 20 bases between. The CDR3 runs to 16 residues. Germline values: CDR1 SEHNR, CDR2 FQNEAQ (reference sequence). The CDR3 DNA reads TGTGCCAGCAGCTTCCGATCGATACAAGGGAAACCTGAAGCTTTCTTT. This translates into CASSFRSIQGKPEAFF.

The sample holds many counts of this clonotype. The chain is built from TRBV12-3 or TRBV12-4 and TRBJ1-2, with D unclear. This CDR3 is 11 amino acids long. V gave up 6 bases and J gave up 8 bases, with 10 bases separating them. CDR3 protein: CASSLQRGYTF. In DNA form, the CDR3 reads TGTGCCAGCAGCCTGCAGCGGGGCTACACCTTC.

This clonotype was counted many times. The chain joins TRBV3-1 to TRBJ2-5; 8 bases are shared with TRBD1. In germline, CDR1 is LGHDT, CDR2 YNNKEL (reference sequence). This CDR3 spans 15 amino acids. V was pared by 1 base and J by 5 bases, with 6 bases of the junction left unmatched. The DNA for the CDR3 is TGTGCCAGCAGCCAAGGTCCAGGGGGCATGGAGACCCAGTACTTC. Translated: CASSQGPGGMETQYF.

This clonotype was detected only once. The chain recombines TRBV19 with TRBJ2-3; D is perhaps TRBD1 or TRBD2 (5 bases each). V was pared by 9 bases and J by 6 bases, with 16 bases between. The CDR3 has 13 residues. The V gene's germline CDR1 is LNHDA and CDR2 SQIVND (reference sequence). CDR3 residues: CASARRDPDTQYF. CDR3 nucleotides: TGTGCCAGCGCACGTAGGGACCCGGATACGCAGTATTTT.

This clonotype was observed at least ten times. J is TRBJ1-5 and V is TRBV6-2 or TRBV6-3; a possible D gene is TRBD1 (5 bases). This CDR3 is 14 amino acids long. Trimming pared 5 bases from V and 5 bases from J, leaving 13 bases between. The germline V gene has CDR1 MNHEY and CDR2 SVGEGT. CDR3 region: CASSVGDFYQPQHF. The CDR3 region has the DNA TGTGCCAGCAGTGTAGGGGACTTTTATCAGCCCCAGCATTTT.

The chain is built from TRBV7-2 and TRBJ1-6; D call uncertain. With 5 bases removed from V and 7 bases from J, the gap between germline ends came to 21 bases. The V gene's germline CDR1 is SGHTA and CDR2 FQGNSA. The CDR3 spans 17 residues. CDR3 region: CASSPAPFLAPNSPLHF. The CDR3 DNA follows: TGTGCCAGCAGCCCAGCCCCTTTCTTGGCCCCCAATTCACCCCTCCACTTT.

This clonotype occurred many times. J is TRBJ2-7 and V is TRBV2, with 9 nucleotides matching TRBD1. The CDR3 has 14 amino acids. The V gene end was trimmed by 4 bases and the J gene end by 4 bases; junction bases not matched to a gene: 5. Germline V gene data show CDR1 as SNHLY and CDR2 as FYNNEI. The CDR3 region is CASSAGQGFYEQYF. CDR3 coding DNA: TGTGCCAGCAGTGCGGGACAGGGTTTTTACGAGCAGTACTTC.